This entry concerns a single T cell receptor delta chain. A much larger clone sits a single nucleotide away, making a read error possible. The identical CDR3 is also encoded by other nucleotide sequences in the sample. TCRdb reapplied CATT to the reads. This table has 4,000 or so delta-chain clones, over 35% appearing once. The sample comes from a study of gamma-delta chains in newborns, infants, children. Study-wide background: Polyclonal expansion of innate γδ T cells after birth follows microbial exposure.

The receptor comes from a child who was a newborn, infant or young child, either healthy, febrile or measles-vaccinated (not recorded which). Sequencing used blood, obtained at week 6.

As DNA, the CDR3 is TGTGCCTGTGACTTCTTGGGGGATACGATACAGAACACCGATAAACTCATCTTT. Its protein product is CACDFLGDTIQNTDKLIF. The rearrangement links TRDV2 to TRDJ1, with 11 bases matching TRDD3. Germline V gene data show CDR1 as GEAIGNYY and CDR2 as EKD. The CDR3 has 18 residues. J lost 0 bases, V lost 3 bases, and 11 bases had no gene match.